This T cell receptor (beta chain) came from a study of OX40 agonist ivuxolimab in advanced cancers. Looking at the study overall: Patients treated during dose escalation were battling hepatocellular carcinoma, melanoma, renal cell or head and neck cancer.

Overall study findings and caveats: Part of the nonresponder group also had normalized T-cell clonal expansion that was low. Clonal expansion by week 6 occurred in CD4+ and CD8+ blood T cells (at 0.1 to 3.0 mg/kg). The expanded peripheral T cells' antigen specificity was not determined.

The CDR3 consists of 15 residues. Germline V gene sequence: CDR1 MNHEY, CDR2 SVGAGI. V shed 0 bases and J shed 2 bases, with 11 bases lying between them. Concerning this clone: Its cognate antigen is unknown.

Assay used: immunoSEQ multiplex PCR; TCRdb lists only in-frame clones, some missing. Of 55,000 to 75,000 clones in the sample, roughly 85% are singletons; the top ten hold approximately 3.8%. This chain joins TRBV6-5 and TRBJ2-7, with D uncertain. This clonotype was obtained from an adult with an advanced solid tumor such as melanoma, head and neck, liver or kidney cancer. The sequenced sample was CD4+ or CD8+ T cells sorted from blood, obtained in a trial of the OX40 agonist ivuxolimab. CDR3 sequence (DNA): TGTGCCAGCAGTTACTCTGGTCCGGTTCCCTACGAGCAGTACTTC. Translated, it gives CASSYSGPVPYEQYF.